This T cell receptor beta chain was identified during a study of blood T cell repertoires in COVID-19. Across the whole study: PBMCs, B-cell-depleted T cells, or T cells provided the cDNA or gDNA that made up the material.

Germline V CDR1 and CDR2: MGHRA, YSYEKL. CDR3 size: 16 residues. Trimming cost V 3 bases and J 4 bases, with 16 bases left between them. Here immunoSEQ multiplex PCR was the method, and the copy in TCRdb shows in-frame clones only, minus some. The sample lists about 200,000 clones, about 90% occurring once. Enrolled through a virtual design, the participants were between roughly 18 and 95 years of age and came from under 30 US areas. Clinical history reported by participants formed the basis on which cohorts were assigned. The chain uses TRBV4-1 and TRBJ1-5, with unresolved D. Sequencing was carried out using PBMCs or T cells enriched from blood (not recorded which). The receptor was derived from a woman aged 25 to 45 with acute COVID-19. The CDR3, as DNA: TGCGCCAGCAGCCACTCGCCCGGGATCCTAAATCAGCCCCAGCATTTT. This sequence encodes CASSHSPGILNQPQHF.